The 22 T cell receptor beta chains below come from one sample, sequenced in a study of OX40 agonist ivuxolimab in advanced cancers. TCRdb keeps only in-frame clones here, not all; method: immunoSEQ multiplex PCR. The sample has tens of thousands of clones, roughly 87% seen once. This sample comprised CD4+ or CD8+ T cells sorted from blood, obtained in a trial of the OX40 agonist ivuxolimab. The receptors derive from an adult with an advanced solid tumor such as melanoma, head and neck, liver or kidney cancer.

V and J are TRBV5-1 and TRBJ1-5, with D possibly matching TRBD1 (6 bases). V gave up 4 bases and J gave up 5 bases, with 10 bases separating them. The germline V gene has CDR1 SGHRS and CDR2 YFSETQ. This CDR3 contains 13 residues. CDR3 DNA sequence: TGCGCCAGCAGCCCACAGGGCGATCAGCCCCAGCATTTT. It codes for CASSPQGDQPQHF.

The CDR3 region has the DNA TGTGCCAGTCGTTTACTGGACGGAATTGGAGGCTACACCTTC. Protein product: CASRLLDGIGGYTF. This chain connects TRBV6-1 to TRBJ1-2; no firm D call. V lost 9 bases to trimming and J lost 8 bases, with 22 bases between them. Germline V gives CDR1 MNHNS, CDR2 SASEGT. The CDR3 loop spans 14 amino acids.

This sequence joins TRBV18 and TRBJ2-7, with D possibly called TRBD1 or TRBD2 (5 bases each). CDR1 is KGHSH and CDR2 is LQKENI in the germline V gene. The CDR3 has 15 residues. V was clipped by 0 bases and J by 4 bases, with 13 bases between them. The CDR3 DNA follows: TGTGCCAGCTCACCACCGTCAGGGTCGGGGTACGAGCAGTACTTC. It codes for CASSPPSGSGYEQYF.

The chain recombines TRBV28 with TRBJ2-2; 9 bases are shared with TRBD1. The ends lost 1 base at V and 5 bases at J; junction bases unmatched: 11. Germline CDR1 is MDHEN and CDR2 is SYDVKM. CDR3 length: 18 residues. In DNA, the CDR3 is TGTGCCAGCAGTTTATTTTTTTCGAAGACAGGGGGGACCGGGGAGCTGTTTTTT. This sequence encodes CASSLFFSKTGGTGELFF.

The chain combines TRBV4-2 with TRBJ2-3; TRBD1 agrees at 7 bases. The CDR3 is made up of 16 amino acids. Germline loops: CDR1 LGHNA, CDR2 YNFKEQ. Unmatched junction bases numbered 8, after V lost 5 bases and J lost 0 bases. Here the CDR3 reads CASSTSGTVSTDTQYF. CDR3 sequence (DNA): TGTGCCAGCAGCACCTCCGGGACAGTAAGCACAGATACGCAGTATTTT.

The chain combines TRBV2 with TRBJ2-3, with 9 positions matching TRBD2. Germline V gives CDR1 SNHLY, CDR2 FYNNEI. The CDR3 runs to 15 residues. V trimming: 3 bases; J trimming: 6 bases; junction bases outside the gene matches: 7. The CDR3 loop is CASSDGREGTDTQYF. The CDR3 bases are TGTGCCAGCAGTGACGGGCGGGAGGGTACCGATACGCAGTATTTT.

This clone was counted only a few times. This chain uses TRBV5-1 with TRBJ2-7, with 8 bases lining up with TRBD1. V was clipped by 0 bases and J by 0 bases; unmatched bases: 2. The CDR3 contains 15 residues. Germline V gene lookup returns CDR1 SGHRS and CDR2 YFSETQ. The CDR3 DNA reads as TGCGCCAGCAGCTTGGCAGGGGGCCACTCCTACGAGCAGTACTTC. It translates to CASSLAGGHSYEQYF.

This clone has a single count. The chain uses TRBV6-1 and TRBJ2-5; D is ambiguous. The V gene lost 2 bases and the J gene lost 2 bases, with 6 bases spanning the gap. Looked up from germline, CDR1 is MNHNS and CDR2 is SASEGT. The CDR3 totals 13 residues. This CDR3 reads CASSERRQETQYF. In nucleotides, the CDR3 is TGTGCCAGCAGTGAAAGGCGGCAAGAGACCCAGTACTTC.

Details on this clone: Other DNA sequences from this sample encode an identical CDR3 as well. The V gene is TRBV6-5, the J gene TRBJ2-2, with D maybe TRBD2 (7 bases). This CDR3 contains 15 residues. Germline V gene data show CDR1 as MNHEY and CDR2 as SVGAGI. Trimming removed 3 bases at V and 4 bases at J, with 12 bases between. The CDR3: CASSYGGAVTGELFF. The CDR3 DNA follows: TGTGCCAGCAGTTATGGGGGGGCTGTCACCGGGGAGCTGTTTTTT.

The chain recombines TRBV5-1 with TRBJ1-1, with D possibly being TRBD1 (5 bases). The CDR3 consists of 15 residues. The germline gives CDR1 SGHRS, CDR2 YFSETQ. V shed 3 bases and J shed 0 bases, with 12 bases lying between them. DNA of the CDR3: TGCGCCAGCAGCTCCTCTCCGACAGTGAACACTGAAGCTTTCTTT. It encodes CASSSSPTVNTEAFF.

The chain carries TRBV5-1 and TRBJ2-5; tentatively, D is TRBD1 (5 bases). Germline V gene lookup returns CDR1 SGHRS and CDR2 YFSETQ. V gave up 4 bases and J gave up 3 bases, with 16 bases separating them. This CDR3 comprises 15 residues. The CDR3 DNA sequence: TGCGCCAGCAGCCTTCAGGGCCGGGTAGAAGAGACCCAGTACTTC. Encoded protein: CASSLQGRVEETQYF.

The V and J genes are TRBV14 and TRBJ2-5; 9 bases align to TRBD1. The length of the CDR3 is 15 residues. The V segment lost 2 bases and the J segment 3 bases; nucleotides outside the gene matches: 4. Looked up from germline, CDR1 is SGHDN and CDR2 is FVKESK. In DNA form, the CDR3 reads TGTGCCAGCAGCCAAAGGACAGGGGTCGAAGAGACCCAGTACTTC. It is translated as CASSQRTGVEETQYF.

This clone has a single count. Distinct nucleotide sequences in the sample also encode this CDR3. The V call is TRBV11-2, the J call TRBJ1-1, with 11 bases matching TRBD1. The CDR3 is 19 amino acids. The germline V gene encodes CDR1 SGHAT and CDR2 FQNNGV. V lost 5 bases and J lost 1; bases outside the gene matches: 15. In DNA, the CDR3 is TGTGCCAGCAGCCTACGACTCGGGACAGGGGGTGAGGGGAACACTGAAGCTTTCTTT. Translated, it gives CASSLRLGTGGEGNTEAFF.

The chain links TRBV28 to TRBJ1-5; D is ambiguous. The CDR3 runs 14 residues. V was clipped by 2 bases and J by 2 bases, with 7 bases between them. Germline V gives CDR1 MDHEN, CDR2 SYDVKM. The chain's CDR3 is CASSLQSRNQPQHF. In DNA, the CDR3 is TGTGCCAGCAGTTTACAGTCCCGCAATCAGCCCCAGCATTTT.

This clone occurred once. The chain joins TRBV6-5 to TRBJ1-5, with TRBD1 matching 8 bases. The CDR3 length is 15 residues. Germline assignment: CDR1 MNHEY and CDR2 SVGAGI. The V and J ends lost 7 bases and 3 bases, in that order; junction bases with no gene match: 8. The CDR3 loop reads CASIADRGNNQPQHF. The CDR3 nucleotides are TGTGCCAGCATCGCCGACAGGGGCAACAATCAGCCCCAGCATTTT.

The CDR3: CATRTGHTDTQYF. In nucleotides, the CDR3 is TGTGCCACCCGGACAGGGCACACAGATACGCAGTATTTT. V and J are TRBV15 and TRBJ2-3; TRBD1 aligns across 8 bases. With 8 bases clipped from V and 2 bases from J, the junction kept 3 bases outside the gene matches. CDR3 length: 13 residues. Germline CDR1 reads LNHNV; CDR2 reads YYDKDF (reference sequence).

The gene calls are TRBV7-2 and TRBJ1-3, with unresolved D. The germline CDR1 and CDR2 sequences are SGHTA and FQGNSA. The V gene lost 5 bases and the J gene lost 0 bases, with 5 bases spanning the gap. This CDR3 is built from 13 residues. CDR3 bases: TGTGCCAGCAGCCCCGACTCTGGAAACACCATATATTTT. It specifies CASSPDSGNTIYF.

The chain employs TRBV21-1 and TRBJ2-1. TRBV21-1 represents a pseudogene. The CDR3 covers 21 residues. The CDR3 DNA reads as TGTGCCAGCAGCACTACTGCAAACCGATCAGGGAGAACTAGCAGGACAGCTTCGCCTTTCTTC. Translating gives CASSTTANRSGRTSRTASPFF.

V usage is TRBV6-5 and J usage is TRBJ1-2; 10 nucleotides agree with TRBD1. V shed 7 bases, J shed 7 bases, and the junction held 6 bases outside the gene matches. CDR3 length equals 13 residues. CDR1 and CDR2 from the germline V gene are MNHEY and SVGAGI. The CDR3 spells CASTGGTGVGYTF. CDR3 DNA: TGTGCCAGCACGGGAGGGACAGGGGTTGGCTACACCTTC.

The rearrangement joins TRBV19 to TRBJ1-5, with a tentative D call TRBD1 (5 bases). Germline CDR1 reads LNHDA; CDR2 reads SQIVND (reference sequence). The CDR3 loop spans 13 amino acids. V was shortened by 9 bases and J by 0 bases, with 9 bases between the two germline ends. The CDR3 DNA follows: TGTGCCAGCAGGGACCATAGCAATCAGCCCCAGCATTTT. This gives the protein CASRDHSNQPQHF.

This chain connects TRBV28 to TRBJ1-2; 9 bases are shared with TRBD1. CDR1 and CDR2 from the germline V gene are MDHEN and SYDVKM. The CDR3 sequence is 16 residues long. With 6 bases clipped from V and 7 bases from J, the junction kept 15 bases outside the gene matches. The CDR3 sequence: CASRNPGTGIVSGYTF. Written as DNA, the CDR3 is TGTGCCAGCAGAAATCCCGGGACAGGGATTGTGAGTGGCTACACCTTC.

The V call is TRBV6-5, the J call TRBJ2-7; 9 bases match TRBD1. The CDR3 sequence is 14 residues long. V dropped 2 bases and J dropped 5; count of bases not matched to a gene: 4. Germline lookup yields CDR1 MNHEY and CDR2 SVGAGI. CDR3 sequence (DNA): TGTGCCAGCAGTTACAGGGACAGGGACAACGAGCAGTACTTC. This translates into CASSYRDRDNEQYF.